This T cell receptor beta chain originates from a study of blood T cells in healthy people across ages (dated by TCRdb to about 2015). Regarding the research as a whole: In model experiments, template switching captured about one uniquely barcoded TCR beta cDNA molecule for every two T cells. Age-related changes in TCR beta repertoire diversity were measured in the study by deep sequencing normalized with unique cDNA molecular identifiers. Four age groups were formed from the donors: young (average approximately 15 years), middle-aged (around 41), aged (about 62) and long-lived (approximately 80). To avoid experimental bias, donors of different ages were spread randomly across the sequencing lanes. Using the same blood draw, the study looked at two additional independent replicas of 1 million unique cDNA reads for two donors, one aged 18 to 30 and the other aged 80 or older. The full study reports these points: Compared with the aged group, more naive CD4+ T cells, fewer expanded clones and increased TCR diversity were shown by the long-lived group, suggesting age selection. The percentage of naive T cells measured by flow cytometry correlated strongly with observed TCR beta diversity. Donor CMV infection status was unknown, potentially confounding age-related changes in expanded clonotypes. Total diversity estimates from one million sequenced T cells were considered lower bounds and underestimates. As age increased, observed TCR beta diversity per million T cells dropped in a roughly linear way, and a significant reduction was already evident by age 40. Conclusive comparison of naive and antigen-experienced compartments was prevented by the profiling of bulk unsorted PBMCs.

CDR1 and CDR2 (SGHTA, FQGNSA) derive from the germline V gene. V lost 3 bases and J lost 8 bases; the stretch between them is 10 bases long. Spanning cysteine to phenylalanine, the CDR3 consists of 12 amino acids. Only the CDR3 part of the read is kept: 36 bases, read in frame from the first base. With respect to this clonotype: Its recognized antigen is unknown. It has no much larger one-base neighbor in the sample; base qualities were not kept.

Library preparation used 5' RACE. Sequencing used an Illumina HiSeq 2500. The second PCR ran for about 6 to 11 cycles and used a J-beta primer mix along with a sample-barcoded 5' primer. A unique molecular identifier was introduced onto each TCR beta cDNA molecule by a template-switch 5' adaptor carrying 12 random nucleotides. Each sample yielded at least 3 million CDR3-containing paired-end reads. First-strand cDNA was synthesized from all RNA with the Mint cDNA synthesis kit, primed by a TRBC-specific oligonucleotide. All cDNA was treated with uracil-DNA glycosylase and then went through a first 18-cycle PCR with the universal primers M1SS and BC2_uni_R. Concerning the study's data processing: Normalization of each sample was performed by random selection of 1 million high-quality reads, each carrying a distinct molecular identifier. Reads sharing molecular identifiers were discarded rather than binned into consensus sequences. CDR3 identification, clonotype clustering and error correction used MiTCR with a Q25 quality threshold and the strictest error-elimination algorithm. Lower-bound total TCR beta diversity was estimated with a nonparametric unseen species model using Euler transformation. TCRdb reanalyzed the raw reads on its own, using fastp at Q25 for trimming and MiXCR for clone calling, and kept in-frame beta chains. Entries that share a CDR3 protein sequence are merged under the most common genes and DNA. TCRdb, rather than the study authors, made the V and J calls. Recorded for this sample are over 1,500,000 distinct CDR3 sequences; roughly 50% of them occurred a single time. 2% to 2.5% of the sample belongs to the ten largest clones.

Systemically healthy Caucasian individuals from Russia, 39 in total and aged roughly 6 to 100 years, were included as donors. Around 10 milliliters of peripheral blood were collected from each donor into EDTA-treated Vacutainer tubes. Ficoll-Paque density-gradient centrifugation was used to isolate PBMCs, with at least 6 million per sample. Total RNA, at least 6 micrograms per sample, was extracted from PBMCs with Trizol reagent. Naive CD45RAhigh/CD27high T cell percentages were measured by flow cytometry on a PBMC aliquot from every donor. Rearrangement joined TRBV7-2 to TRBJ1-2, with no reliable assignment of the D segment. The clonotype was recovered from a middle-aged woman in good health. The sample comprised blood. This receptor carries the CDR3 CASSLVPAGYTF. The DNA reads TGTGCCAGCAGCTTGGTGCCCGCAGGCTACACCTTC.